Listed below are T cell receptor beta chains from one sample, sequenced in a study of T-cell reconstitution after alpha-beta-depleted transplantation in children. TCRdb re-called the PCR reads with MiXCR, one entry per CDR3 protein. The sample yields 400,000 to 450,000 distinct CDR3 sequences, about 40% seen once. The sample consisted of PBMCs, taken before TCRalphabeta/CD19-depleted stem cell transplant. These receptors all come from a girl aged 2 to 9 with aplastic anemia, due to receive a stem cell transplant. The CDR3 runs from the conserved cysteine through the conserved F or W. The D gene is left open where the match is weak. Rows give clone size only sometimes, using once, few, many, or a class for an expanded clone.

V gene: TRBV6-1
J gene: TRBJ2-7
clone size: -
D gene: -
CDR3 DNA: TGTGCCAGCAGCCCCTCGACTAGGAGCTCCTACGAGCAGTACTTC
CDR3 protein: CASSPSTRSSYEQYF

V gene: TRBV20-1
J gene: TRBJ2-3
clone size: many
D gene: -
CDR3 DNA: TGCAGTGCCGACGAAGGTAGCACAGATACGCAGTATTTT
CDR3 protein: CSADEGSTDTQYF

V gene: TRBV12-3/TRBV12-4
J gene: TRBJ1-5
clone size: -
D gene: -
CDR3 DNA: TGTGCCAGCAGTCTAAATTTGGGGGCTGGTCAGCCCCAGCATTTT
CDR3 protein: CASSLNLGAGQPQHF

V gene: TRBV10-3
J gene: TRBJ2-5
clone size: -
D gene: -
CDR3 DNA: TGTGCCATCAGTGAGTCAGGGTTAGAGACCCAGTACTTC
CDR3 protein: CAISESGLETQYF

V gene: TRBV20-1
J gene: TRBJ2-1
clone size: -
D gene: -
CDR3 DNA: TGCAGTGCTAGAGAGCAGTTCGGCCGCTCCTACAATGAGCAGTTCTTC
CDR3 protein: CSAREQFGRSYNEQFF

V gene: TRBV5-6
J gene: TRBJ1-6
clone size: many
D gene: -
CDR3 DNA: TGTGCCAGCAGCGGGACCTGGGGGAATTCACCCCTCCACTTT
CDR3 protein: CASSGTWGNSPLHF

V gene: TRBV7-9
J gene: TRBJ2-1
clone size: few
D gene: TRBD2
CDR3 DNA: TGTGCCAGCAGCCCCCCAGCTAGCGGTAATTACAATGAGCAGTTCTTC
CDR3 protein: CASSPPASGNYNEQFF

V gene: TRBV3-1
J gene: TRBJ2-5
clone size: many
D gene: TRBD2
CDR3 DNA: TGTGCCAGCAGCCAAGGGACTAGCTGGGGGGGAGAGACCCAGTACTTC
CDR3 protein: CASSQGTSWGGETQYF

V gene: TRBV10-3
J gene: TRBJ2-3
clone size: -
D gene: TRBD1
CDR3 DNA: TGTGCCATCAGTGAGTCCGGCGCCGGTAGACAGGGAAGAGATACGCAGTATTTT
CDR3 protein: CAISESGAGRQGRDTQYF

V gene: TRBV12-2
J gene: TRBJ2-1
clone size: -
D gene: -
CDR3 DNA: TGTGCAAGTCGCCCCAAAGGTAGGCTAGCGGGTGATGAGCAGTTCTTC
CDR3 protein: CASRPKGRLAGDEQFF

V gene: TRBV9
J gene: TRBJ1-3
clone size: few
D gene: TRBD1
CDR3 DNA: TGTGCCAGCAGTATCAGGGACAGGCCCGCTGGAAACACCATATATTTT
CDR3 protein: CASSIRDRPAGNTIYF

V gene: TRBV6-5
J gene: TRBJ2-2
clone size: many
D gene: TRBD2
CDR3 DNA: TGTGCCAGCAGTTTTAGCGGGAGGGCCGCCGGGGAGCTGTTTTTT
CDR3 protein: CASSFSGRAAGELFF

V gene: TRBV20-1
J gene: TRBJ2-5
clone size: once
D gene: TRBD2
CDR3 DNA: TGCAGTTTTTTTCCCTCGGGGGGGCAAGGGGGCCAAGAGACCCAGTACTTC
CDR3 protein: CSFFPSGGQGGQETQYF

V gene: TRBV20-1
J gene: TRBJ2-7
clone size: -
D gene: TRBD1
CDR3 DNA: TGCAGTGCTAGAGACCAGACAGGGTTTGCCTACGAGCAGTACTTC
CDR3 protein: CSARDQTGFAYEQYF

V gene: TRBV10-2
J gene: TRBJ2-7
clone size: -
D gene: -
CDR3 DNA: TGCGCCAGCAGTGAGTCGCCAGGGGCAGTCTACGAGCAGTACTTC
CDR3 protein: CASSESPGAVYEQYF

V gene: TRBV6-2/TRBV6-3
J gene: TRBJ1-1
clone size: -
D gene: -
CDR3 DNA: TGTGCCAGCAGTCACAGGGAGACTGAAGCTTTCTTT
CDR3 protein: CASSHRETEAFF

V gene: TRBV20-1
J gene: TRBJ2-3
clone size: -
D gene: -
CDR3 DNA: TGCAGTGCTAGGGTAAATGCGGCTAGCACAGATACGCAGTATTTT
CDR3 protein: CSARVNAASTDTQYF

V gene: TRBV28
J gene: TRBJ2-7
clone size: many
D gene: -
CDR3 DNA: TGTGCCAGCAGTCCTTGGACGGATTCCTACGAGCAGTACTTC
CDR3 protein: CASSPWTDSYEQYF

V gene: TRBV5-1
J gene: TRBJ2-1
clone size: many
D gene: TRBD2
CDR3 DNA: TGCGCCAGCAGCTTGGTGAGTGGGAGACTAGCGGGAGTGGACAATGAGCAGTTCTTC
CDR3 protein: CASSLVSGRLAGVDNEQFF

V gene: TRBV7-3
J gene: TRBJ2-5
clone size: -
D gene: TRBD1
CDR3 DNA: TGTGCCAGCAGCTTAATGGGACAGGGGATAGGAGAGACCCAGTACTTC
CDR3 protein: CASSLMGQGIGETQYF

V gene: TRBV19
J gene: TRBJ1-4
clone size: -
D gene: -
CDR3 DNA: TGTGCCAGTAGCCATGACGCAACTAATGAAAAACTGTTTTTT
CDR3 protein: CASSHDATNEKLFF

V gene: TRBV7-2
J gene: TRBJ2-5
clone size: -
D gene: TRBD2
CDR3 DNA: TGTGCCAGCAGCTTAGCTGCGAGCGGGATTCGGGAGACCCAGTACTTC
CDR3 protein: CASSLAASGIRETQYF

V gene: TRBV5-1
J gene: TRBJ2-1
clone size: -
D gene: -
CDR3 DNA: TGCGCCAGCAGCTTGACAGGCGGGGGCCCCAATGAGCAGTTCTTC
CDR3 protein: CASSLTGGGPNEQFF

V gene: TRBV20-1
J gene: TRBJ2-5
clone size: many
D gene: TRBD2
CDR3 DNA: TGCAGTGCTAGCTCGCCTATCGGGGGGTTTGGCGAGACCCAGTACTTC
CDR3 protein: CSASSPIGGFGETQYF

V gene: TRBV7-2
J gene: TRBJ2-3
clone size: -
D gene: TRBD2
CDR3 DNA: TGTGCCAGCAGCGTCCAAAGGACTAGCGGGAGTGCAGATACGCAGTATTTT
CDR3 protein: CASSVQRTSGSADTQYF

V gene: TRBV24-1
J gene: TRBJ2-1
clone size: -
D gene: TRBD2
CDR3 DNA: TGTGCCACCTCCATCGGGAGCGGGGGTTACAATGAGCAGTTCTTC
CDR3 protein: CATSIGSGGYNEQFF

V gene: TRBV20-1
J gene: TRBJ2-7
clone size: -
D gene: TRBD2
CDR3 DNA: TGCAGTGCTAGCCGTCTAGCGGGAGCATACGAGCAGTACTTC
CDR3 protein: CSASRLAGAYEQYF

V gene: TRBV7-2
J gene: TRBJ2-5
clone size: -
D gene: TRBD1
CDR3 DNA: TGTGCCAGCAGCCACAGGGGATTGGGGGAGACCCAGTACTTC
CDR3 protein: CASSHRGLGETQYF

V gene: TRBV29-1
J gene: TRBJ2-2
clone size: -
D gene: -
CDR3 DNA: TGCAGCCTTCGGGACTCCACCACCGGGGAGCTGTTTTTT
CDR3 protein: CSLRDSTTGELFF

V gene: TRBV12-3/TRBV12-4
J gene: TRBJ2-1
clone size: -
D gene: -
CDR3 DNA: TGTGCCAGCAGTCCCGGACTGACCCCCGATGAGCAGTTCTTC
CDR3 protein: CASSPGLTPDEQFF

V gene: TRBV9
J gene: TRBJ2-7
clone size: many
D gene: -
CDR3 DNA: TGTGCCAGCAGCGTCACGACTGCTTCCTACGAGCAGTACTTC
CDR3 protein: CASSVTTASYEQYF

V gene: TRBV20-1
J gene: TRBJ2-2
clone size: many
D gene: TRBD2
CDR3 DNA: TGCAGTGCTCCCTGGGCTAGCGGGAGGGCCTTGAACACCGGGGAGCTGTTTTTT
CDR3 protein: CSAPWASGRALNTGELFF

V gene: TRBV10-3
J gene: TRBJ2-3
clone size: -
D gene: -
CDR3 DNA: TGTGCCATCAGTGGAATAAACGATTCACAGTATTTT
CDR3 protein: CAISGINDSQYF

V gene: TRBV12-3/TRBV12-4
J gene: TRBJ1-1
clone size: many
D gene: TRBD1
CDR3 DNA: TGTGCCAGCAGCTTCCTCAGGGACAGATTGAACACTGAAGCTTTCTTT
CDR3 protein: CASSFLRDRLNTEAFF

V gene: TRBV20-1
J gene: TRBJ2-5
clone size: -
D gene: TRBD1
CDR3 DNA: TGCAGTGCTAGAACCAGGGGGTCCCTCCAAGAGACCCAGTACTTC
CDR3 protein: CSARTRGSLQETQYF

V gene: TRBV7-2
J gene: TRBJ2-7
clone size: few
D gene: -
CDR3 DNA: TGTGCCAGCAGCTTTCTCAGGGCCTCCTACGAGCAGTACTTC
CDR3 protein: CASSFLRASYEQYF

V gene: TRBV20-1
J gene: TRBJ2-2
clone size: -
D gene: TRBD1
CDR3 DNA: TGCAGTGCCCGACGGACAGGGGGTTTCGGGGAGCTGTTTTTT
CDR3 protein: CSARRTGGFGELFF

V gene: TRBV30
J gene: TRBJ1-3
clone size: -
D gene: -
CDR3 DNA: TGTGCCTGGAGTATCGGTGACTCTGGAAACACCATATATTTT
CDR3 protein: CAWSIGDSGNTIYF

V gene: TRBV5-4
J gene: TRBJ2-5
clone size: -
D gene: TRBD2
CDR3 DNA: TGTGCCAGCAGCTCAGGACTAGCGGGAACTTCCCAAGAGACCCAGTACTTC
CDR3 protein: CASSSGLAGTSQETQYF

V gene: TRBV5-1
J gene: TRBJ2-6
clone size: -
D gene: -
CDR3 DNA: TGCGCCAGCAGATACCGGGACACGGTCTTGACTTTC
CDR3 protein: CASRYRDTVLTF

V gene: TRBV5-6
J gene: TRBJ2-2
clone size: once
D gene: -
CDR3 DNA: TGTGCCAGCAGCTCTTGGGGCGGGACGAACACCGGGGAGCTGTTTTTT
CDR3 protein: CASSSWGGTNTGELFF

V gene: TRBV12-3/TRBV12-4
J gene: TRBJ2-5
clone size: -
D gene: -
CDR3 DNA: TGTGCCAGCAGCTTAATGAGCGAGACCCAGTACTTC
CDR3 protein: CASSLMSETQYF

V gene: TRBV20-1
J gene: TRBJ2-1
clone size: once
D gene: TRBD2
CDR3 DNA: TGCAGTGCTAGAGGAGGGGTGGGAGGGGTGTACTATGAGCAGTTCTTC
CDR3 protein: CSARGGVGGVYYEQFF

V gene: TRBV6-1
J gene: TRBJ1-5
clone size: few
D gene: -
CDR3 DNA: TGTGCCAGCAGGACATCCCCCAATCAGCCCCAGCATTTT
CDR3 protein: CASRTSPNQPQHF

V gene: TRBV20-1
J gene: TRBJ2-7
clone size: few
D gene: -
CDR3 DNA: TGCAGTGCTACGCGGGCGGGGTCCCTGAGGCAGCAGTACTTC
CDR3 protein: CSATRAGSLRQQYF

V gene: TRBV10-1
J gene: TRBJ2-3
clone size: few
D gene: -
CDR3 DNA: TGCGCCAGCAGTGAGTCGCAGGGGACAGATACGCAGTATTTT
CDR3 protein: CASSESQGTDTQYF

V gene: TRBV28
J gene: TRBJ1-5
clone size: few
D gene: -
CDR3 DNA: TGTGCCAGCAAATTAGATAGCAATCAGCCCCAGCATTTT
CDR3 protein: CASKLDSNQPQHF

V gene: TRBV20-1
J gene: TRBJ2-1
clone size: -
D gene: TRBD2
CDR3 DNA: TGCAGTGTCGGTGTCCTAGCGGGAGCCTACAATGAGCAGTTCTTC
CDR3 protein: CSVGVLAGAYNEQFF

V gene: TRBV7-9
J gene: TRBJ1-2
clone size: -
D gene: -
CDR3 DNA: TGTGCCAGCAGTTTAGAGAGCTACTATGGCTACACCTTC
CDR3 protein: CASSLESYYGYTF

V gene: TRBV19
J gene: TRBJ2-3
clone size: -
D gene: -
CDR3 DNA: TGTGCCAGTACCCAACGGGCAGGAAAAACAGATACGCAGTATTTT
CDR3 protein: CASTQRAGKTDTQYF

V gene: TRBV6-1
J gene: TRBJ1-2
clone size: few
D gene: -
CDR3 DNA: TGTGCCAGCAGGGGCGGGCGAGAAAACTATGGCTACACCTTC
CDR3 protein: CASRGGRENYGYTF

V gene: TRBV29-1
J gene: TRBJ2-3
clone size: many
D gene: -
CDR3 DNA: TGCAGCGTCCGTAGCGGCTTGGGCACAGATACGCAGTATTTT
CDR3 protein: CSVRSGLGTDTQYF

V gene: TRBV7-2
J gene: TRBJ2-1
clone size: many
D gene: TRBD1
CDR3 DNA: TGTGCCAGCAGCCCGGGACGCCACAGGGGTGAGCAGTTCTTC
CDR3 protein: CASSPGRHRGEQFF

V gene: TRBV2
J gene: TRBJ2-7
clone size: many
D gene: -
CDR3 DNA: TGTGCCAGCAGTGGGTTGGGGGACGAGCAGTACTTC
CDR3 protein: CASSGLGDEQYF

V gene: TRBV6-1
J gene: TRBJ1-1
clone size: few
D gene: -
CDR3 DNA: TGTGCCAGCAGTGAACCCCTCTTGGAGGGACGCTTTGGCACTGAAGCTTTCTTT
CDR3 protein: CASSEPLLEGRFGTEAFF

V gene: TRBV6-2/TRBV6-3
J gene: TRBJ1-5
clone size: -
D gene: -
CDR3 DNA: TGTGCCAGCAGTTACTACGTGGAACAGGATAGCAATCAGCCCCAGCATTTT
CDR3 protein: CASSYYVEQDSNQPQHF

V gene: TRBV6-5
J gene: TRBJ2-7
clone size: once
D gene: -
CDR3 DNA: TGTGCCAGCAGTTACGGTTGGGGTCTGGGCGAGCAGTACTTC
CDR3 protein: CASSYGWGLGEQYF

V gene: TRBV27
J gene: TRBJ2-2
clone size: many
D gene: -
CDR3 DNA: TGTGCCAGCAGTCATACCGGGGAGCTGTTTTTT
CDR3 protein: CASSHTGELFF

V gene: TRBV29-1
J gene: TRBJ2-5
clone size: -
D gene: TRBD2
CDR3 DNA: TGCAGCGTTGGATCTCTAGCGGGAGGAGAGACCCAGTACTTC
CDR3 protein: CSVGSLAGGETQYF